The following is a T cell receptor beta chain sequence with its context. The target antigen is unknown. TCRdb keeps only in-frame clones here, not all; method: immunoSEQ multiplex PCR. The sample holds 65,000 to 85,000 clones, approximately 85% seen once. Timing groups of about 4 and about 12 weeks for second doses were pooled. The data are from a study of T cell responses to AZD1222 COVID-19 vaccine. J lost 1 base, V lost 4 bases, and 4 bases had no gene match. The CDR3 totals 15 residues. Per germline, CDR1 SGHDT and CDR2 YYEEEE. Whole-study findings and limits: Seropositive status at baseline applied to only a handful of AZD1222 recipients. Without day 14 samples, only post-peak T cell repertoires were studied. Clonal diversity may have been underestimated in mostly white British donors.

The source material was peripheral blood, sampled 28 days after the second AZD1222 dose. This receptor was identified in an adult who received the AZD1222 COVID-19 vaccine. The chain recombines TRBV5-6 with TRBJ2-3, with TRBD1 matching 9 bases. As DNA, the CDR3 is TGTGCCAGCAGCCCGCGGACAGGGGGCACAGATACGCAGTATTTT. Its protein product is CASSPRTGGTDTQYF.